The entry that follows covers one TCR beta chain sequence. This entry belongs to a study of blood T cell repertoires in COVID-19. TCRdb's copy holds only in-frame clones and misses some; the assay was immunoSEQ multiplex PCR. In the table there are around 300,000 clones, 85% of which are singletons. V lost 1 base to trimming and J lost 3 bases; unmatched junction nucleotides: 4. The length of the CDR3 is 15 residues. Per the germline V gene, CDR1 is SGHAT and CDR2 is FQNNGV. The receptor was isolated from a woman in her fifties or sixties who had recovered from COVID-19. V usage is TRBV11-2 and J usage is TRBJ2-5, with TRBD2 matching 8 bases. Sequencing was performed on PBMCs or T cells enriched from blood (not recorded which). The CDR3 sequence is CASSLVVGREETQYF. The CDR3 coding sequence is TGTGCCAGCAGCTTAGTGGTCGGGAGGGAAGAGACCCAGTACTTC. The full variable domain, completed using reference TRBV11-2 and TRBJ2-5, is EAGVAQSPRYKIIEKRQSVAFWCNPISGHATLYWYQQILGQGPKLLIQFQNNGVVDDSQLPKDRFSAERLKGVDSTLKIQPAKLEDSAVYLCASSLVVGREETQYFGPGTRLLVL.